This T cell receptor (beta chain) was captured in a study of T-cell memory formation after mild COVID-19. Study in general: TCR clustering was largely donor specific. Broader study findings: The appearance of some responding clones in pre-infection memory suggested that cross-reactive memory joined. Chiefly within CM and EM were the contracting CD4+ clones; CD8+ ones were within EMRA.

This clonotype was counted a few times. What it binds is not known. From 5'RACE with constant-segment primers came TCR alpha and TCR beta cDNA libraries that carried sample barcodes and UMIs. TCRdb reanalysed the 5' RACE reads using MiXCR and keeps one entry per CDR3 protein. The sample has about 430,000 distinct CDR3 sequences; 20% to 25% are singletons. The CDR3 totals 16 residues. After removal of 6 bases from V and 11 bases from J, the junction contained 19 bases not matched to a gene. Germline CDR1 and CDR2: DFQATT and SNEGSKA (reference sequence). The V and J genes are TRBV20-1 and TRBJ2-3; 11 bases map to TRBD2. The sample was PBMCs or a T cell subset sorted from them (not recorded which). The receptor was isolated from an adult woman who had mild COVID-19 (a few samples of this study predate the infection). Cell type and time point are not known. The CDR3 is CSAEPASGGSRGKQYF. The CDR3 DNA reads as TGCAGTGCCGAACCAGCTAGCGGGGGGTCCCGGGGAAAGCAGTATTTT.